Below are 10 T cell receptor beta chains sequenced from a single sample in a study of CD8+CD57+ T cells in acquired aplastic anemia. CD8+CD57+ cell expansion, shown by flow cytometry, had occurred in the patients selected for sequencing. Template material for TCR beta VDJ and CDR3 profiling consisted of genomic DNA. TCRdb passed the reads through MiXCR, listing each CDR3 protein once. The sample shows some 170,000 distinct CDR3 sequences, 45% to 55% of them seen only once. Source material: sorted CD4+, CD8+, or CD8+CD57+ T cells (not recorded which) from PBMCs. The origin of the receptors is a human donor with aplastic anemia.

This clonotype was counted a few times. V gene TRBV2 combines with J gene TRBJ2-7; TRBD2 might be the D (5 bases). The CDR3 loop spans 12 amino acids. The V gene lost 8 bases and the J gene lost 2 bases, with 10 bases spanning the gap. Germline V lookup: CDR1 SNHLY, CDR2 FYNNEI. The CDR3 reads CASGSGTYEQYF. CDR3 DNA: TGTGCCAGCGGGAGTGGTACCTACGAGCAGTACTTC.

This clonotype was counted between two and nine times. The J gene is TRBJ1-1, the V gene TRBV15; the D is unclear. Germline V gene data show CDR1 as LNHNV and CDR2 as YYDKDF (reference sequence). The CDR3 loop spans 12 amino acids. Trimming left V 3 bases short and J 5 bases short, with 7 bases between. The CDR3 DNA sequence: TGTGCCACCAGCAGGGATCGAACTGAAGCTTTCTTT. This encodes CATSRDRTEAFF.

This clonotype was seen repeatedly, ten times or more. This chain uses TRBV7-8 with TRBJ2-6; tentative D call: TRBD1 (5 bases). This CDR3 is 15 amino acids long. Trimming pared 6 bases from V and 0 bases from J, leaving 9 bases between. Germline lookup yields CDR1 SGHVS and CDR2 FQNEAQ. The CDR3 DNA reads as TGTGCCAGCAGTCGAGACAGCTCTGGGGCCAACGTCCTGACTTTC. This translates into CASSRDSSGANVLTF.

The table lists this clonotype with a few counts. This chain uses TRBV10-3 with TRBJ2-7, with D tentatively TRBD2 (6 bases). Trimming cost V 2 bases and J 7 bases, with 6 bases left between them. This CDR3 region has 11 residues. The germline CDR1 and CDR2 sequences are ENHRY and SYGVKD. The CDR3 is CAISERGEQYF. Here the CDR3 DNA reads TGTGCCATCAGTGAGCGGGGGGAGCAGTACTTC.

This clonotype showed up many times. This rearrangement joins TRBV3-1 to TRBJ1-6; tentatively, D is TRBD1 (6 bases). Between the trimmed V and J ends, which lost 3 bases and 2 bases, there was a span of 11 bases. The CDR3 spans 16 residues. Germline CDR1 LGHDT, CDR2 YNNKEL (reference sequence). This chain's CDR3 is CASSQEGHTYNSPLHF. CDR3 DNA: TGTGCCAGCAGCCAGGAGGGACATACCTATAATTCACCCCTCCACTTT. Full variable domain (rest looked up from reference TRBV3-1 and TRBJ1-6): DTAVSQTPKYLVTQMGNDKSIKCEQNLGHDTMYWYKQDSKKFLKIMFSYNNKELIINETVPNRFSPKSPDKAHLNLHINSLELGDSAVYFCASSQEGHTYNSPLHFGNGTRLTVT.

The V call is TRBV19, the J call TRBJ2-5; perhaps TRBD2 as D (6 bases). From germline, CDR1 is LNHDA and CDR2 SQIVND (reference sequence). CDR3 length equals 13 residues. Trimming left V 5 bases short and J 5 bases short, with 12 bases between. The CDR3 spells CASSLQAGETQYF. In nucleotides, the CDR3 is TGTGCCAGTAGTTTACAGGCGGGGGAGACCCAGTACTTC.

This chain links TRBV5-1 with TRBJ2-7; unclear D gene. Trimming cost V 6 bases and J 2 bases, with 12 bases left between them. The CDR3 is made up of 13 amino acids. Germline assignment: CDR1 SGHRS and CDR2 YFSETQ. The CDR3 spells CASTRDGAYEQYF. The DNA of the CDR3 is TGCGCCAGCACCCGAGACGGAGCCTACGAGCAGTACTTC.

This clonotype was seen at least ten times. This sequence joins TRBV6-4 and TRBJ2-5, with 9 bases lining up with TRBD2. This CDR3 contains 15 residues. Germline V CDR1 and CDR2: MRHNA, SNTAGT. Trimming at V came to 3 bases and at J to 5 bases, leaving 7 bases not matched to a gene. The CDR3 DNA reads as TGTGCCAGCAGTGAATGGCGGGGGGGCTTGGAGACCCAGTACTTC. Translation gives CASSEWRGGLETQYF.

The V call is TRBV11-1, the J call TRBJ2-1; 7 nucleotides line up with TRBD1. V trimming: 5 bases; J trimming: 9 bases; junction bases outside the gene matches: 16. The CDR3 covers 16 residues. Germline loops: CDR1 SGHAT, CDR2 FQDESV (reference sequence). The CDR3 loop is CASSPSRGHSVVEQFF. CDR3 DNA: TGTGCCAGCAGCCCGAGTAGGGGGCATTCAGTTGTTGAGCAGTTCTTC. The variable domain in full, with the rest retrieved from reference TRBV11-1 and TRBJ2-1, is EAEVAQSPRYKITEKSQAVAFWCDPISGHATLYWYRQILGQGPELLVQFQDESVVDDSQLPKDRFSAERLKGVDSTLKIQPAELGDSAMYLCASSPSRGHSVVEQFFGPGTRLTVL.

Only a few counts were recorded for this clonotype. The CDR3, as DNA: TGCAGTGCTAGGACAGGGGAGACTGAAGCTTTCTTT. Protein: CSARTGETEAFF. The genes are TRBV20-1 and TRBJ1-1; 8 nucleotides match TRBD1. Germline CDR1 reads DFQATT; CDR2 reads SNEGSKA (reference sequence). J gave up 5 bases and V 3 bases, and 2 bases lay outside the gene matches. CDR3 length: 12 amino acids.